Reported below is one TCR beta chain. This CDR3 has 15 amino acids. V was pared by 6 bases and J by 0 bases, with 4 bases of the junction left unmatched. Per germline, CDR1 MNHEY and CDR2 SVGAGI. This entry is derived from a study of blood T cell repertoires in COVID-19. The protocol was immunoSEQ multiplex PCR, while the TCRdb copy is restricted to in-frame clones and leaves out a portion. The table has tens of thousands of clones, roughly 85% seen once. The sequenced sample was peripheral blood. The V and J genes are TRBV6-5 and TRBJ2-1; 8 bases fit TRBD2. This receptor was taken from a man aged 45-65 years with COVID-19, enrolled during active disease. The CDR3 loop is CASSRGGSSYNEQFF. The CDR3 coding sequence is TGTGCCAGCAGCCGCGGGGGGTCCTCCTACAATGAGCAGTTCTTC.